This paragraph covers one T cell receptor beta chain sequence. Its specificity is not known. Germline CDR1 is MNHEY and CDR2 is SMNVEV (reference sequence). The V end was cut by 6 bases, the J end by 2 bases, with 11 bases between. This CDR3 is built from 13 residues. The bulk TCR libraries were made with methods described before and with listed TCR primers. TCRdb used MiXCR to reprocess the PCR reads, holding one entry per CDR3 protein. The table lists 40,000 to 65,000 distinct CDR3 sequences, around 34% of them singletons. The data belong to a study of molecular identifiers for immune sequencing clone quantification. Whole-study results and caveats: More than 97% of effector molecules, versus under 1% of naive-cell molecules, belonged to clones above 20 RNA copies. Reports indicate spiked Jurkat TCR RNA from one cell could be found among 1 million or so naive cells.

V is TRBV27 and J is TRBJ2-7, with D perhaps matching TRBD1 (5 bases). The origin of this receptor is a human donor in good health. Some libraries in this study had Jurkat cell RNA spiked in. The sample comprised naive CD8+ T cells from blood, with Jurkat cell RNA spiked in. Specified subset: FACS-sorted CD8+CD4-CCR7+CD45RA+ naive T cells. DNA for the CDR3: TGTGCCAGCAGCCCGCAGGGTCCCTACGAGCAGTACTTC. This sequence encodes CASSPQGPYEQYF.